These T cell receptor beta chains were read from a single sample in a study of control samples from healthy donors and cancer patients. TCRdb's table, derived via immunoSEQ multiplex PCR, lists solely in-frame clones and lacks some. The data hold 70,000 to 90,000 clones, with roughly 90% observed a single time. The sample taken for sequencing was PBMCs. The source of these receptors is a woman aged 55 to 70 with head and neck cancer. Each CDR3 is given with its conserved first and last residue. D genes are given only for firm matches. Expanded clones get a size class; other rows say once, few or many, or leave the size out.

v_gene	d_gene	abundance	j_gene	CDR3aa	CDR3nt
TRBV15	TRBD2	NA	TRBJ2-3	CATSRDRLAGYTDTQYF	TGTGCCACCAGCAGAGATCGCCTAGCGGGTTACACAGATACGCAGTATTTT
TRBV11-2	TRBD1	NA	TRBJ2-5	CASSLDWSGQGKETQYF	TGTGCCAGCAGCTTAGATTGGTCGGGACAGGGTAAAGAGACCCAGTACTTC
TRBV19	TRBD1	NA	TRBJ2-2	CASSFWTGRFGTGELFF	TGTGCCAGTAGTTTCTGGACAGGGAGGTTTGGCACCGGGGAGCTGTTTTTT
TRBV3-1/TRBV3-2	TRBD1	NA	TRBJ2-4	CASSQVQGAGNIQYF	TGTGCCAGCAGCCAAGTACAGGGGGCTGGAAACATTCAGTACTTC
TRBV24-1	NA	NA	TRBJ2-3	CATSDFLGGTDTQYF	TGTGCCACCAGTGATTTTTTGGGGGGCACAGATACGCAGTATTTT
TRBV3-1/TRBV3-2	TRBD2	NA	TRBJ2-2	CASSQEAGGNTGELFF	TGTGCCAGCAGCCAAGAAGCGGGAGGGAACACCGGGGAGCTGTTTTTT
TRBV19	NA	NA	TRBJ2-1	CASRAEQYNEQFF	TGTGCCAGTAGGGCGGAGCAATACAATGAGCAGTTCTTC
TRBV2	NA	NA	TRBJ1-1	CASRGPPTEAFF	TGTGCCAGCAGGGGACCGCCAACTGAAGCTTTCTTT
TRBV15	NA	NA	TRBJ2-3	CATSQATLRTDTQYF	TGTGCCACCAGCCAAGCTACACTAAGGACAGATACGCAGTATTTT
TRBV2	NA	NA	TRBJ1-5	CASSVGPENQPQHF	TGTGCCAGCAGTGTCGGACCAGAAAATCAGCCCCAGCATTTT
TRBV14	NA	NA	TRBJ1-3	CASSQRDTIYF	TGTGCCAGCAGCCAGAGGGACACCATATATTTT
TRBV19	NA	NA	TRBJ2-2	CASDRVGGELFF	TGTGCCAGTGATCGGGTGGGCGGGGAGCTGTTTTTT
TRBV15	TRBD2	NA	TRBJ2-1	CATSRTSGYNEQFF	TGTGCCACCAGCCGGACTAGCGGTTACAATGAGCAGTTCTTC
TRBV18	TRBD2	NA	TRBJ2-3	CASSQPGLAGPDTQYF	TGTGCCAGCTCACAACCGGGACTAGCGGGGCCAGATACGCAGTATTTT
TRBV19	NA	NA	TRBJ1-5	CASIEALGGQPQHF	TGTGCCAGTATAGAGGCTCTAGGGGGTCAGCCCCAGCATTTT
TRBV3-1/TRBV3-2	NA	few	TRBJ2-1	CASSQVFWNTYNEQFF	TGTGCCAGCAGCCAAGTCTTTTGGAACACTTACAATGAGCAGTTCTTC
TRBV19	NA	NA	TRBJ2-5	CASSTRDAYQETQYF	TGTGCCAGTAGTACCCGGGACGCCTACCAAGAGACCCAGTACTTC
TRBV11-2	NA	NA	TRBJ2-1	CASSLEQGRQFF	TGTGCCAGCAGCCTCGAACAGGGAAGGCAGTTCTTC
TRBV7-6	TRBD2	NA	TRBJ2-1	CASSLRLAGARTYNEQFF	TGTGCCAGCAGCTTACGACTAGCGGGAGCCCGTACCTACAATGAGCAGTTCTTC
TRBV6-5	NA	NA	TRBJ1-1	CASSYSIGTTEAFF	TGTGCCAGCAGTTACTCGATTGGAACCACTGAAGCTTTCTTT
TRBV5-4	TRBD1	NA	TRBJ1-2	CASSRPRQGRGYTF	TGTGCCAGCAGCAGACCCCGACAGGGTCGTGGCTACACCTTC
TRBV7-3	TRBD2	NA	TRBJ2-1	CASSYNPGLTYNEQFF	TGTGCCAGCAGCTATAACCCGGGACTAACCTACAATGAGCAGTTCTTC
TRBV5-1	NA	NA	TRBJ2-5	CASSLDWGALQETQYF	TGCGCCAGCAGCTTGGATTGGGGAGCGCTCCAAGAGACCCAGTACTTC
TRBV7-6	NA	NA	TRBJ2-2	CASSLGQALNTGELFF	TGTGCCAGCAGCTTAGGACAGGCGTTAAACACCGGGGAGCTGTTTTTT
TRBV7-3	NA	NA	TRBJ2-5	CASSLLAQETQYF	TGTGCCAGCAGCTTGCTAGCCCAAGAGACCCAGTACTTC
TRBV28	TRBD1	NA	TRBJ1-4	CASSRTGLNEKLFF	TGTGCCAGCAGTCGGACAGGCCTTAATGAAAAACTGTTTTTT
TRBV7-2	NA	NA	TRBJ2-7	CASSLVSTYEQYF	TGTGCCAGCAGCTTAGTTTCCACCTACGAGCAGTACTTC
TRBV5-1	TRBD1	NA	TRBJ2-3	CASSLMGQGSDTQYF	TGCGCCAGCAGCTTGATGGGACAGGGTTCAGATACGCAGTATTTT
TRBV10-3	TRBD2	NA	TRBJ2-1	CAIRGLAGGPLGEQFF	TGTGCCATCAGGGGACTAGCGGGAGGGCCATTGGGTGAGCAGTTCTTC
TRBV24-1	NA	NA	TRBJ2-1	CATSAPIYNEQFF	TGTGCCACCAGTGCCCCAATCTACAATGAGCAGTTCTTC
TRBV5-6	NA	NA	TRBJ2-1	CASSFLGGSHNEQFF	TGTGCCAGCAGCTTTTTAGGAGGGAGTCACAATGAGCAGTTCTTC
TRBV27	TRBD1	NA	TRBJ2-5	CASKLGVRDSQETQYF	TGTGCCAGCAAACTGGGGGTCCGGGACAGTCAAGAGACCCAGTACTTC
TRBV7-6	TRBD2	NA	TRBJ2-2	CASSLDTGGPSDTGELFF	TGTGCCAGCAGCTTAGATACGGGAGGCCCATCCGACACCGGGGAGCTGTTTTTT
TRBV19	TRBD1	NA	TRBJ2-7	CASSIDQQGGYEQYF	TGTGCCAGTAGTATAGACCAACAGGGGGGCTACGAGCAGTACTTC
TRBV9	NA	NA	TRBJ2-7	CASSIRPRYEQYF	TGTGCCAGCAGCATCCGACCTAGATACGAGCAGTACTTC
TRBV18	TRBD2	NA	TRBJ2-3	CASSRSAGLAGEGDTDTQYF	TGTGCCAGCTCACGGAGCGCGGGACTAGCGGGAGAGGGAGACACAGATACGCAGTATTTT
TRBV5-4	TRBD2	NA	TRBJ2-1	CASSLGLETYNEQFF	TGTGCCAGCAGCCTCGGACTAGAAACCTACAATGAGCAGTTCTTC
TRBV10-3	TRBD2	NA	TRBJ2-7	CAISESGSGRSGSYEQYF	TGTGCCATCAGTGAGTCGGGGAGCGGGAGGTCCGGTTCCTACGAGCAGTACTTC
TRBV21-1	NA	once	TRBJ2-1	CASSNQQRDEQFF	TGTGCCAGCAGCAATCAACAGCGGGATGAGCAGTTCTTC
TRBV6-6	TRBD1	NA	TRBJ1-1	CASTPPGQNEAFF	TGTGCCAGCACCCCTCCGGGACAGAATGAAGCTTTCTTT
TRBV28	NA	NA	TRBJ2-5	CASLKNQETQYF	TGTGCCAGTTTGAAAAACCAAGAGACCCAGTACTTC
TRBV10-3	NA	NA	TRBJ2-7	CAISPRRAGEQYF	TGTGCCATCAGTCCCCGTAGGGCGGGGGAGCAGTACTTC
TRBV27	TRBD2	NA	TRBJ2-1	CASRGGREVLNEQFF	TGTGCCAGCAGGGGGGGGCGGGAGGTCCTCAATGAGCAGTTCTTC
TRBV20-1	NA	NA	TRBJ2-7	CSASGGAGALTYEQYF	TGCAGTGCTAGTGGCGGGGCAGGGGCGCTCACCTACGAGCAGTACTTC
TRBV7-2	TRBD1	NA	TRBJ2-2	CASSVRGYTGELFF	TGTGCCAGCAGCGTCAGGGGGTACACCGGGGAGCTGTTTTTT
TRBV5-4	NA	once	TRBJ2-6	CASSLVAGAGANVLTF	TGTGCCAGCAGCTTAGTGGCAGGGGCTGGGGCCAACGTCCTGACTTTC
TRBV30	TRBD2	NA	TRBJ2-3	CAWSVRAGAADTQYF	TGTGCCTGGAGTGTACGAGCGGGAGCCGCCGATACGCAGTATTTT
TRBV19	NA	NA	TRBJ1-5	CAGGGTASNQPQHF	TGTGCCGGGGGGGGGACCGCAAGCAATCAGCCCCAGCATTTT
TRBV11-2	TRBD2	NA	TRBJ2-1	CASSLGSGIYNEQFF	TGTGCCAGCAGCTTGGGTAGCGGGATCTACAATGAGCAGTTCTTC
TRBV7-8	NA	NA	TRBJ1-5	CASSPSGNQPQHF	TGTGCCAGCAGCCCCTCAGGCAATCAGCCCCAGCATTTT
TRBV7-2	TRBD1	NA	TRBJ1-6	CASRTDRGINSPLHF	TGTGCCAGCAGAACAGACAGGGGGATAAATTCACCCCTCCACTTT
TRBV4-2	TRBD1	few	TRBJ2-6	CASSKGTGSSGANVLTF	TGTGCCAGCAGCAAAGGGACAGGCAGCTCTGGGGCCAACGTCCTGACTTTC
TRBV4-1	TRBD1	NA	TRBJ1-4	CASSQERTGGEKLFF	TGCGCCAGCAGCCAAGAGAGGACAGGGGGGGAAAAACTGTTTTTT
TRBV5-4	TRBD2	NA	TRBJ2-3	CASSLMGLEGTQYF	TGTGCCAGCAGCTTAATGGGACTAGAAGGTACGCAGTATTTT
TRBV2	TRBD1	NA	TRBJ1-1	CASNRDRGPNTEAFF	TGTGCCAGCAACCGGGACAGGGGGCCGAACACTGAAGCTTTCTTT
TRBV11-2	NA	NA	TRBJ2-7	CASSLYLGHYEQYF	TGTGCCAGCAGCTTATACTTAGGACACTACGAGCAGTACTTC